The present TCR beta chain was sequenced within a study of blood T cell repertoires in COVID-19. Study overall: Specimens from acute and convalescent COVID-19 originated in the United States, Italy and Spain.

The protocol was immunoSEQ multiplex PCR, while the TCRdb copy is restricted to in-frame clones and leaves out a portion. The sample includes about 280,000 clones, approximately 86% of them seen just once. There are 15 residues in the CDR3. The J segment lost 4 bases and the V segment lost 1 base, leaving 4 bases of the junction unmatched. Per the germline V gene, CDR1 is SGHTA and CDR2 is FQGNSA. Sequencing was carried out using peripheral blood. This chain uses TRBV7-2 with TRBJ2-1; 7 nucleotides match TRBD2. This receptor was identified in a woman in her 70s with COVID-19, enrolled during active disease. The CDR3 sequence is CASSLVAGQYNEQFF. DNA of the CDR3: TGTGCCAGCAGCTTAGTAGCGGGCCAATACAATGAGCAGTTCTTC.